This T cell receptor (beta chain) was obtained from a study of cytomegalovirus exposure and HLA in healthy donors. General study points: Earlier analysis looked at TCR beta V segments, and most were productive about 90% or about 30% of the time. The sole available immune exposure information was CMV serostatus. In presence/absence analyses, roughly uniform sequencing depth across donors was assumed.

The PCR had 60 Vbeta and 13 Jbeta primers. Original analysis: Per a later analysis, the number of unique TCR beta chains was some 75 million, of which around 9.9 million were shared. Sequencing used immunoSEQ multiplex PCR; TCRdb keeps in-frame clones, though not all of them. V and J calls and clone size are those listed in that table; D and trimming were worked out from the DNA. The sample lists about 120,000 clones, 74% seen once, with about 2% in the top ten. There are a few counts of this clone. As yet, its antigen is unknown. Germline V CDR1 and CDR2: MDHEN, SYDVKM. The V gene lost 3 bases and the J gene lost 7 bases, with 9 bases spanning the gap. CDR3 length equals 12 residues.

This chain joins TRBV28 and TRBJ1-2; perhaps TRBD1 as D (5 bases). Material: PBMCs. This sequence was found in a human donor in good health. CDR3 DNA: TGTGCCAGCAGTTTCCGGGGGGGTGGCTACACCTTC. Amino acid sequence: CASSFRGGGYTF.